This section outlines one T cell receptor beta chain sequence together with its context. As yet, its antigen is unknown. Using immunoSEQ multiplex PCR, the repertoire was profiled, and TCRdb retains in-frame clones only, with some absent. Among 160,000 or so clones listed, 85% to 95% were seen once. The data were taken from a study of T cell responses to AZD1222 COVID-19 vaccine. Study observations and caveats: Donors were chiefly white British, with a greater number of females, and clonal diversity was perhaps underestimated.

The TCR sequence derives from an adult who received the AZD1222 COVID-19 vaccine. The starting material was peripheral blood, obtained 28 days after the second AZD1222 dose.

In DNA form, the CDR3 reads TGTGCCAGTAGTGTCGGCAGGGGAAGGGCCGCCGGGGAGCTGTTTTTT. Translated: CASSVGRGRAAGELFF. J is TRBJ2-2 and V is TRBV19; tentative D call: TRBD1 (6 bases). Germline lookup yields CDR1 LNHDA and CDR2 SQIVND (reference sequence). V dropped 5 bases and J dropped 6 bases, with 19 bases sitting between them. CDR3 length equals 16 residues.